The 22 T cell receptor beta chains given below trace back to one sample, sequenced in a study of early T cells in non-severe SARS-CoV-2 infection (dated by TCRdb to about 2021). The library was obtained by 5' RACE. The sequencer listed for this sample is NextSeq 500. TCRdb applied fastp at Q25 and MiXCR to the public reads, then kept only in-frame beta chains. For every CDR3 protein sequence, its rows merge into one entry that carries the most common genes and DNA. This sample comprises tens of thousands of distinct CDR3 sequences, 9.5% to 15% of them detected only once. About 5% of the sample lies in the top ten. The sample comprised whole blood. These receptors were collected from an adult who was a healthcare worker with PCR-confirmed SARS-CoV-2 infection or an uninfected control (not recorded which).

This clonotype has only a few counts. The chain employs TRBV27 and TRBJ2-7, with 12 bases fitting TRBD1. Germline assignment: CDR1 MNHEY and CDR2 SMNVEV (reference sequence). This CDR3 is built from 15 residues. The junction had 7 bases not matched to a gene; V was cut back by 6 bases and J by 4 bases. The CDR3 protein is CASRQGQGALYEQYF. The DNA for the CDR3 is TGTGCCAGCAGGCAGGGACAGGGGGCCTTGTACGAGCAGTACTTC.

The CDR3 loop reads CASSPRLAGGTDTQYF. The DNA of the CDR3 is TGTGCCAGCAGCCCTAGACTAGCGGGGGGCACAGATACGCAGTATTTT. This sequence joins TRBV7-8 and TRBJ2-3, with 12 bases aligning to TRBD2. Germline assignment: CDR1 SGHVS and CDR2 FQNEAQ. With 5 bases clipped from V and 1 base from J, the junction kept 4 bases outside the gene matches. This CDR3 comprises 16 residues.

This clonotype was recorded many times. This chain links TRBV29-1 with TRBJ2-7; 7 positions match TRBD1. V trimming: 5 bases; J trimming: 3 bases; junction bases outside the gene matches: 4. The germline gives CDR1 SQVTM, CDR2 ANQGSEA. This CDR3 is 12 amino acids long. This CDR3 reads CSVRQGNYEQYF. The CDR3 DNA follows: TGCAGCGTTCGACAGGGAAACTACGAGCAGTACTTC.

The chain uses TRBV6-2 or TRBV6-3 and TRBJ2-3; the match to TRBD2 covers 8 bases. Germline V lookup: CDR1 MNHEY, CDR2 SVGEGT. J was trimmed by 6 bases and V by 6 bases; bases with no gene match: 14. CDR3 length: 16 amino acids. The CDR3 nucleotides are TGTGCCAGCAGCGTAGGGTCAGCGGGGGATTTGGATACGCAGTATTTT. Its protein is CASSVGSAGDLDTQYF.

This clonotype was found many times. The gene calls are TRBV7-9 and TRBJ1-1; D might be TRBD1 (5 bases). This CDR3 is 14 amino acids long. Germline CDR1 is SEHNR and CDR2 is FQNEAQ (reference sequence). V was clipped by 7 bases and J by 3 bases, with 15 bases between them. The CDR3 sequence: CASTRVWGYTEAFF. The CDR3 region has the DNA TGTGCCAGCACCCGGGTGTGGGGGTACACTGAAGCTTTCTTT.

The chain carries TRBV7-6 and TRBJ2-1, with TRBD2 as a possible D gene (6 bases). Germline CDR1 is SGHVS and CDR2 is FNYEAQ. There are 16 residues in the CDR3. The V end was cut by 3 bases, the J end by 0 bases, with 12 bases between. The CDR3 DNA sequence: TGTGCCAGCAGCTTGTTCCGGGGGATCTCCTACAATGAGCAGTTCTTC. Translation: CASSLFRGISYNEQFF.

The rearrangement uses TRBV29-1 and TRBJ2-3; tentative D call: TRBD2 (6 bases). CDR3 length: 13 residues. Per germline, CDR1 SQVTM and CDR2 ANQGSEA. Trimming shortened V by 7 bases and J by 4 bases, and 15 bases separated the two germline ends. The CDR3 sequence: CSASGWRADTQYF. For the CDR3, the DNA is TGCAGCGCCTCAGGGTGGAGGGCAGATACGCAGTATTTT.

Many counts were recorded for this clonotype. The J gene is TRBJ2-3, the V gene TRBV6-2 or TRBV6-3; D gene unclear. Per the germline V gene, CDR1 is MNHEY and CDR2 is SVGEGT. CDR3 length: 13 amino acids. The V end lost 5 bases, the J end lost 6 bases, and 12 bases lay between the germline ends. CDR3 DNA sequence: TGTGCCAGCAGTCTACGTCCGACTGATACGCAGTATTTT. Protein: CASSLRPTDTQYF.

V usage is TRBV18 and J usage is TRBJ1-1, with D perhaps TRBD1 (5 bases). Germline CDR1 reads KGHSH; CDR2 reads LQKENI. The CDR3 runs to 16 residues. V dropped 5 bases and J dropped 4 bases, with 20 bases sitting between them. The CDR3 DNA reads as TGTGCCAGCTCATTCGACCTAAGGGGAGGAGGCACTGAAGCTTTCTTT. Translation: CASSFDLRGGGTEAFF.

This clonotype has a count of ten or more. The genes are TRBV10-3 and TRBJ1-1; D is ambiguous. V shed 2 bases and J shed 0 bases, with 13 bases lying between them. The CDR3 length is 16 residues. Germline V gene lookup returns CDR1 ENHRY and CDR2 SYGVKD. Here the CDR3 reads CAISEPPAFMNTEAFF. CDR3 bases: TGTGCCATCAGTGAGCCCCCAGCGTTTATGAACACTGAAGCTTTCTTT.

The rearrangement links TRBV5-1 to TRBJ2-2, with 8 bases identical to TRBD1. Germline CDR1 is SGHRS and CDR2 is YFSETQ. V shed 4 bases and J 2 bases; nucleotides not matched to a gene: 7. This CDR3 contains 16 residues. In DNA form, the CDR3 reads TGCGCCAGCAGCGTTACAGGGGGGCTAAACACCGGGGAGCTGTTTTTT. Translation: CASSVTGGLNTGELFF.

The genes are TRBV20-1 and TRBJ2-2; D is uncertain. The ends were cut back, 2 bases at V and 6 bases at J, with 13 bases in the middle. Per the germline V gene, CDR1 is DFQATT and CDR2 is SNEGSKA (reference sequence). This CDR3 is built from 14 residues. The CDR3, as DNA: TGCAGTGCTAGACCAGGACGGATGGCCGGGGAGCTGTTTTTT. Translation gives CSARPGRMAGELFF.

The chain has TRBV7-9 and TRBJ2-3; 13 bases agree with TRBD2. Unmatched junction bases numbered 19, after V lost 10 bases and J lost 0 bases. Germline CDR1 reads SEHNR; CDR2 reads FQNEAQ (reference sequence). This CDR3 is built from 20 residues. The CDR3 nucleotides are TGTGCCAACAATCCTATCAGGGGACTAGCGGGACCCACTAGCACAGATACGCAGTATTTT. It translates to CANNPIRGLAGPTSTDTQYF.

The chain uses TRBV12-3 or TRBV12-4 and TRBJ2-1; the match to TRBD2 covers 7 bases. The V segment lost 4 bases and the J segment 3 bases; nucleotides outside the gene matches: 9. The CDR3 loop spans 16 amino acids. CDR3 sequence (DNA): TGTGCCAGCAGTTCCGTGAGACTAGCTGTCTACAATGAGCAGTTCTTC. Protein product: CASSSVRLAVYNEQFF.

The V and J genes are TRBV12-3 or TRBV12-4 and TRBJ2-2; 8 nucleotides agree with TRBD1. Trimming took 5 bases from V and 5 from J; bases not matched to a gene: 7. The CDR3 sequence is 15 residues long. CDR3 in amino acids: CASSLDRGWTGELFF. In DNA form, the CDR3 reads TGTGCCAGCAGTCTCGACAGGGGATGGACCGGGGAGCTGTTTTTT.

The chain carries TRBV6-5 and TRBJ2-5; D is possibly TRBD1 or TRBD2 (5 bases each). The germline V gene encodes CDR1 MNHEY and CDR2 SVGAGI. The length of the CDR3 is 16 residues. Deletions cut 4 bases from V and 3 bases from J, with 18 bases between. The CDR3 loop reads CASSFARGRGKETQYF. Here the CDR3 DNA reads TGTGCCAGCAGTTTCGCTAGGGGAAGAGGGAAAGAGACCCAGTACTTC.

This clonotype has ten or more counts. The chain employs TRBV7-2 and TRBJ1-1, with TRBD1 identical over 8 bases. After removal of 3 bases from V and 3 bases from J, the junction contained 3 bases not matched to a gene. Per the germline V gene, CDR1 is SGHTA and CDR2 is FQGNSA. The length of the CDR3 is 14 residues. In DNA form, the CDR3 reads TGTGCCAGCAGCTTTACAGGGGGGGACACTGAAGCTTTCTTT. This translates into CASSFTGGDTEAFF.

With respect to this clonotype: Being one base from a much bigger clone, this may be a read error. CDR3 amino acids: CVSSLNIYEQYF. In DNA, the CDR3 is TGTGTCAGCAGTTTAAATATCTACGAGCAGTACTTC. The chain uses TRBV12-3 or TRBV12-4 and TRBJ2-7; no reliable D call. The CDR3 is 12 residues long.

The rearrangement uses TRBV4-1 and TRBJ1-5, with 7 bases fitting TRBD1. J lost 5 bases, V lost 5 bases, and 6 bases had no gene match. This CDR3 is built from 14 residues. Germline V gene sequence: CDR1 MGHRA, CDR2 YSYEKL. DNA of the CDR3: TGCGCCAGCAGCAGAGGGGGCGGTTATCAGCCCCAGCATTTT. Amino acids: CASSRGGGYQPQHF.

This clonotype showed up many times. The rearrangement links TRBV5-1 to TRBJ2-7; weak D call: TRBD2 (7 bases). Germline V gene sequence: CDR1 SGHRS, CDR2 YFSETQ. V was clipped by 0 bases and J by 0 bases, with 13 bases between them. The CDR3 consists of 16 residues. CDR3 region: CASSLGVAGASYEQYF. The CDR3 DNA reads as TGCGCCAGCAGCTTGGGGGTCGCGGGGGCCTCCTACGAGCAGTACTTC.

DNA for the CDR3: TGTGCCAGCAGTTTAAGGCGTGCGAACACTGAAGCTTTCTTT. Amino acids: CASSLRRANTEAFF. The chain has TRBV12-3 or TRBV12-4 and TRBJ1-1; no reliable D call. Trimming took off 2 bases at V and 1 base at J, with 8 bases between the two ends. This CDR3 is 14 amino acids long.

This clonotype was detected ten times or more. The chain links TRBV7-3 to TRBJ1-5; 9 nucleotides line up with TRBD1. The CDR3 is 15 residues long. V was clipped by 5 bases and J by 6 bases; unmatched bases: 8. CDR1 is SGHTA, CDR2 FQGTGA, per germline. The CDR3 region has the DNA TGTGCCAGCAGCCCAAGGACAGGGGTCGGTCAGCCCCAGCATTTT. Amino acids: CASSPRTGVGQPQHF.